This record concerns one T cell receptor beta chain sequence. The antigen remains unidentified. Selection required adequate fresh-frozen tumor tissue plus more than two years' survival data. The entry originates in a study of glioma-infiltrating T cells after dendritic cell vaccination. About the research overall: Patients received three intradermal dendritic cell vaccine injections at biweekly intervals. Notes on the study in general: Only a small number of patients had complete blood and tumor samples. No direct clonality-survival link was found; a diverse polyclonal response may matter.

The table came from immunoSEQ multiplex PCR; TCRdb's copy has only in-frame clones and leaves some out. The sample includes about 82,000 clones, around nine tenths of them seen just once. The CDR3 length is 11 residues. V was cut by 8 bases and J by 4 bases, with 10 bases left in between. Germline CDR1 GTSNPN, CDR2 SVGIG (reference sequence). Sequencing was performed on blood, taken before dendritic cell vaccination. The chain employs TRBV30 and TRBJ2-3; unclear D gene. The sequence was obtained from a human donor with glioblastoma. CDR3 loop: CAGQNADTQYF. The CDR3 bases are TGTGCCGGTCAGAACGCAGATACGCAGTATTTT.